Described below is a single T cell receptor beta chain sequence and its context. Repertoires were generated with immunoSEQ multiplex PCR, while TCRdb's copy carries only in-frame clones and drops some. The sample includes tens of thousands of clones, 90% to 95% of them seen just once. This sample was taken from a study of T cell changes during pregnancy in multiple sclerosis. Germline CDR1 is SGHNT and CDR2 is YENEEA. The V and J ends lost 3 bases and 0 bases, in that order; junction bases with no gene match: 9. The CDR3 loop spans 18 amino acids. The chain couples TRBV11-3 to TRBJ2-5; 11 nucleotides agree with TRBD2. The input for sequencing was peripheral blood, taken before pregnancy. This TCR was sampled from a female donor with multiple sclerosis, enrolled in a pregnancy study. Written as DNA, the CDR3 is TGTGCCAGCAGCTTCCGTACTAGCGGGAGACCGTACCAAGAGACCCAGTACTTC. It translates to CASSFRTSGRPYQETQYF.